The 2 T cell receptor beta chains given below trace back to one sample, sequenced in a study of blood T cells in healthy people across ages. The authors ran a second PCR of 7 to 11 cycles using a sample-barcoded 5' primer and a J-beta primer mix. MiXCR, applied by TCRdb to the 5' RACE reads, yields one record per CDR3 protein. The top ten clones hold about an eighth of a sample with approximately 940,000 distinct CDR3 sequences, approximately 49% of them seen once. The sample consisted of blood. Every receptor here comes from a man under 40 in good health.

The V and J genes are TRBV5-1 and TRBJ2-4, with D perhaps assigned TRBD1 or TRBD2 (6 bases each). Matching the DNA end better, TRBJ2-7 makes the J call doubtful. The CDR3 loop spans 16 amino acids. Looked up from germline, CDR1 is SGHRS and CDR2 is YFSETQ. CDR3 sequence reads: CASSPRTGTRVVEQYF. CDR3 in DNA: TGCGCCAGCAGCCCGCGAACAGGGACTCGGGTAGTCGAGCAGTACTTC.

Notes on this clonotype: Just one base apart from a much larger clone, this may be a read error. This rearrangement joins TRBV7-2 to TRBJ2-3; D is unclear. Between the trimmed V and J ends, which lost 6 bases and 4 bases, there was a span of 2 bases. The CDR3 consists of 10 residues. Germline CDR1 SGHTA, CDR2 FQGNSA. The DNA of the CDR3 is TGTGCCAGCAGGTCAGATACGCAGTATTTT. Translated: CASRSDTQYF.